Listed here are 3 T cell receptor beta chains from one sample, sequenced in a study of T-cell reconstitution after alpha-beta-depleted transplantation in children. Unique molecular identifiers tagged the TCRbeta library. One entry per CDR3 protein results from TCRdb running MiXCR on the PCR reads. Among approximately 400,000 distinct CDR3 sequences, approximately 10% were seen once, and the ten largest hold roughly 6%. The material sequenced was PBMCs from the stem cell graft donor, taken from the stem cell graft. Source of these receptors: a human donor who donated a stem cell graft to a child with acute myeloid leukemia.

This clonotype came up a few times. The CDR3 sequence: CASSNRQGREKLFF. The DNA of the CDR3 is TGTGCCAGCAGCAACAGACAGGGTCGTGAAAAACTGTTTTTT. The J gene is TRBJ1-4, the V gene TRBV12-3 or TRBV12-4; 7 nucleotides agree with TRBD1. This CDR3 has 14 amino acids. Trimming at V came to 6 bases and at J to 7 bases, leaving 8 bases not matched to a gene.

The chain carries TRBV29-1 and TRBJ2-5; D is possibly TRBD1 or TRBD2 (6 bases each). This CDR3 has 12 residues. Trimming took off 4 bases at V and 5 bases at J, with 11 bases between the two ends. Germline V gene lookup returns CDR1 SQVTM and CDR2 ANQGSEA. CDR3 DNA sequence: TGCAGCGTTGCGGGGGCGGTGGAGACCCAGTACTTC. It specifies CSVAGAVETQYF.

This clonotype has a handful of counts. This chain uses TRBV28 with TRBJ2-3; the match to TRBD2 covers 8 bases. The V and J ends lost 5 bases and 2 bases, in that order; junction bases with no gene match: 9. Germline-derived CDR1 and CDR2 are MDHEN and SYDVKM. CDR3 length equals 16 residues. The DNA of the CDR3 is TGTGCCAGCAGTCCACCCCAGCGGGAGTTCACAGATACGCAGTATTTT. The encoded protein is CASSPPQREFTDTQYF.